The 6 T cell receptor beta chains given below trace back to one sample, sequenced in a study of T cell repertoires in cytomegalovirus infection. MiXCR was run by TCRdb on the reads, yielding one entry per CDR3 protein. The sample has 310,000 or so distinct CDR3 sequences; approximately 10% are singletons. The sequencing input was PBMCs. The receptors derive from a human donor in good health (CMV status not recorded). Some clones in this sample may be carry-over from other donors' samples.

The chain recombines TRBV14 with TRBJ2-5; D unresolved. CDR1 SGHDN and CDR2 FVKESK come from the germline V gene. V lost 2 bases to trimming and J lost 3 bases, with 13 bases between them. The CDR3 spans 15 residues. The CDR3 is CASSQRSFGEETQYF. As DNA, the CDR3 is TGTGCCAGCAGCCAAAGATCTTTCGGAGAAGAGACCCAGTACTTC. Filled out from reference TRBV14 and TRBJ2-5, the complete variable domain reads EAGVTQFPSHSVIEKGQTVTLRCDPISGHDNLYWYRRVMGKEIKFLLHFVKESKQDESGMPNNRFLAERTGGTYSTLKVQPAELEDSGVYFCASSQRSFGEETQYFGPGTRLLVL.

This clonotype has a count of ten or more. DNA of the CDR3: TGCAGTGCTAGAGATTCCCGTAGCGGGCCGGGCTACACCTTC. Its translation: CSARDSRSGPGYTF. The chain couples TRBV20-1 to TRBJ1-2; no reliable D call. In germline, CDR1 is DFQATT, CDR2 SNEGSKA (reference sequence). V was shortened by 0 bases and J by 8 bases, with 16 bases between the two germline ends. The CDR3 covers 14 residues.

The chain employs TRBV7-9 and TRBJ2-5, with 10 bases that match TRBD1. J lost 8 bases, V lost 5 bases, and 11 bases had no gene match. This CDR3 contains 15 residues. Germline V lookup: CDR1 SEHNR, CDR2 FQNEAQ (reference sequence). CDR3 bases: TGTGCCAGCAGCCGGGACAGGGGTAACAAGAGAACCCAGTACTTC. This encodes CASSRDRGNKRTQYF.

This clonotype came up many times. CDR3 in amino acids: CSVDRAGQLNYGYTF. The DNA for the CDR3 is TGCAGCGTTGATAGGGCGGGACAGCTCAACTATGGCTACACCTTC. V and J are TRBV29-1 and TRBJ1-2; 7 bases line up with TRBD1. The CDR3 has 15 amino acids. CDR1 is SQVTM, CDR2 ANQGSEA, per germline. J was trimmed by 2 bases and V by 3 bases; bases with no gene match: 9.

This clonotype has at least ten counts. V and J are TRBV6-2 or TRBV6-3 and TRBJ1-5, with D perhaps TRBD1 (6 bases). V shed 7 bases and J shed 1 base, with 14 bases lying between them. The CDR3 sequence is 15 residues long. CDR1 MNHEY and CDR2 SVGEGT come from the germline V gene. CDR3 amino acids: CASKPTGISNQPQHF. In nucleotides, the CDR3 is TGTGCCAGCAAACCTACAGGGATAAGCAATCAGCCCCAGCATTTT.

This clonotype showed up many times. V and J are TRBV29-1 and TRBJ2-5; D is perhaps TRBD1 or TRBD2 (5 bases each). V shed 4 bases and J shed 5 bases, with 23 bases lying between them. CDR3 size: 16 residues. Germline CDR1 reads SQVTM; CDR2 reads ANQGSEA. The CDR3 sequence is CSVGHSEGLQGETQYF. The CDR3 DNA sequence: TGCAGCGTTGGTCATAGTGAGGGGCTCCAAGGGGAGACCCAGTACTTC.